The 28 T cell receptor beta chains presented below share a single source sample, sequenced in a study of breast tumors, draining lymph nodes, adjacent tissues. The lymph nodes were axillary draining lymph nodes from breast cancer patients. TCRdb reprocessed the multiplex PCR reads with MiXCR, giving one entry per CDR3 protein. The sample has about 230,000 distinct CDR3 sequences, roughly 30% seen once. The sequencing input was axillary lymph node tissue. The receptors originated from a female donor with breast cancer. Some clones in this sample may be carry-over from other donors' samples.

CDR3 region: CSAVGTVNYGYTF. The CDR3 region has the DNA TGCAGCGCCGTAGGGACAGTAAACTATGGCTACACCTTC. This chain uses TRBV29-1 with TRBJ1-2; 7 bases fit TRBD1. The CDR3 sequence is 13 residues long. The germline V gene encodes CDR1 SQVTM and CDR2 ANQGSEA. Losses at the gene ends were 7 bases for V and 2 bases for J; bases not matched to a gene: 7.

A word on this clonotype: Possible read error: a much larger clone is one base away. V and J are TRBV6-1 and TRBJ2-1; 9 bases agree with TRBD2. Germline CDR1 is MNHNS and CDR2 is SASEGT. Germline trimming cut 10 bases from V and 6 bases from J; bases unmatched to any gene: 7. CDR3 length equals 13 residues. The CDR3 nucleotides are TGTGCCAACATGGCGGGAGGGGGCAATGAGCAGTTCTTC. This translates into CANMAGGGNEQFF.

This clonotype was counted at least ten times. The chain combines TRBV7-3 with TRBJ2-3; 11 bases are shared with TRBD2. V lost 1 base, J lost 3 bases, and 18 bases stayed unmatched. The CDR3 spans 21 residues. CDR1 and CDR2 (germline): SGHTA, FQGTGA. In DNA form, the CDR3 reads TGTGCCAGCAGCTTAAGTGTAGCGGGAGGGCCTTACCCCTTTGCTACAGATACGCAGTATTTT. Its protein is CASSLSVAGGPYPFATDTQYF.

The rearrangement joins TRBV6-1 to TRBJ2-7, with 9 bases that match TRBD2. This CDR3 region has 14 residues. CDR1 and CDR2 from the germline V gene are MNHNS and SASEGT. Trimming removed 7 bases from V and 3 bases from J; junction bases left unmatched: 7. This chain's CDR3 is CASNPGTSYYEQYF. CDR3 coding DNA: TGTGCCAGCAATCCCGGGACTAGCTACTACGAGCAGTACTTC.

This clonotype was found many times. The V gene is TRBV12-3 or TRBV12-4, the J gene TRBJ2-4, with 7 bases that match TRBD2. The CDR3 is 14 residues long. V shed 2 bases, J shed 7 bases, and the junction held 5 bases outside the gene matches. The CDR3 loop is CASSLSQGGNIQYF. The CDR3 DNA follows: TGTGCCAGCAGTTTAAGTCAGGGAGGGAACATTCAGTACTTC.

The V call is TRBV12-3 or TRBV12-4, the J call TRBJ2-7, with TRBD2 as a possible D gene (7 bases). Trimming pared 3 bases from V and 2 bases from J, leaving 14 bases between. The CDR3 covers 15 residues. In nucleotides, the CDR3 is TGTGCCAGCAGTTTTGGGGGGGCCGGAACCTACGAGCAGTACTTC. It specifies CASSFGGAGTYEQYF.

This clonotype was counted many times. V is TRBV7-2 and J is TRBJ2-7; 13 bases align to TRBD2. The CDR3 is 15 amino acids. Trimming at V came to 5 bases and at J to 4 bases, leaving 5 bases not matched to a gene. Germline loops: CDR1 SGHTA, CDR2 FQGNSA. As DNA, the CDR3 is TGTGCCAGCAGCCGACTAGCGGGAGGCATTTACGAGCAGTACTTC. It yields the protein CASSRLAGGIYEQYF.

This clonotype was picked up a small number of times. A much larger clonotype is one base distant, so this may be a read error. The CDR3 carries no conserved terminal phenylalanine or tryptophan, so it likely arises from a read error. The rearrangement uses TRBV20-1 and TRBJ2-2; 11 bases agree with TRBD2. V dropped 0 bases and J dropped 2; count of bases not matched to a gene: 8. The CDR3 sequence is 18 residues long. Germline V gene lookup returns CDR1 DFQATT and CDR2 SNEGSKA (reference sequence). The CDR3, as DNA: TGCAGTGCTAGAGAGGGATCACTAGCGGGAGCCAACACCGGGGAGCTGTTTTCT. Its translation is CSAREGSLAGANTGELFS.

This clonotype was found many times. The chain recombines TRBV28 with TRBJ2-2; 8 bases match TRBD2. The CDR3 contains 16 residues. The V segment lost 10 bases and the J segment 3 bases; nucleotides outside the gene matches: 13. Per the germline V gene, CDR1 is MDHEN and CDR2 is SYDVKM. Here the CDR3 DNA reads TGTGCCACCATTGAATCTGGGCGGGAGGACACCGGGGAGCTGTTTTTT. It encodes CATIESGREDTGELFF.

Ten or more counts support this clonotype. The chain employs TRBV6-5 and TRBJ2-1; TRBD2 matches at 7 bases. The CDR3 runs 16 residues. The V gene's germline CDR1 is MNHEY and CDR2 SVGAGI. The V segment lost 0 bases and the J segment 2 bases; nucleotides outside the gene matches: 4. The chain's CDR3 is CASSYSRREPYNEQFF. CDR3 sequence (DNA): TGTGCCAGCAGTTACTCGAGGCGGGAGCCCTACAATGAGCAGTTCTTC.

In nucleotides, the CDR3 is TGCGCCAGCAGTGATGCGGGAGGGGTGACAGATACGCAGTATTTT. Its protein is CASSDAGGVTDTQYF. The chain couples TRBV10-1 to TRBJ2-3, with TRBD2 matching 9 bases. CDR1 is WNHNN, CDR2 SYGVQD, per germline (reference sequence). The CDR3 sequence is 15 residues long. The V segment lost 3 bases and the J segment 3 bases; nucleotides outside the gene matches: 4.

The chain is built from TRBV9 and TRBJ2-3; 11 bases agree with TRBD2. J gave up 6 bases and V 7 bases, and 7 bases lay outside the gene matches. The CDR3 has 14 amino acids. Germline CDR1 is SGDLS and CDR2 is YYNGEE. The DNA for the CDR3 is TGTGCCAGCCGACCACTAGCGGGAGATGATACGCAGTATTTT. Translating gives CASRPLAGDDTQYF.

This clonotype showed up just a few times. This may come from a read error, since a much larger clone is one base off. The chain joins TRBV5-1 to TRBJ1-4; 10 bases map to TRBD1. The germline V gene encodes CDR1 SGHRS and CDR2 YFSETQ. The CDR3 has 13 residues. Here the CDR3 reads CASSRDRGENLFF. The CDR3 DNA reads TGCGCCAGCAGCCGGGACAGGGGTGAAAACCTGTTTTTT.

Comment on this clonotype: With a much larger clone just one base away, this may be a read error. V gene TRBV6-9 combines with J gene TRBJ2-7; 7 bases are shared with TRBD2. The CDR3 contains 15 residues. Trimming cost V 6 bases and J 5 bases; bases outside gene matches: 13. CDR1 and CDR2 (germline): MNHGY, SVAAGI. The CDR3 DNA reads TGTGCCAGCAGGCCCGGCGGGGGATTAGCCCACGAGCAGTACTTC. This translates into CASRPGGGLAHEQYF.

The rearrangement uses TRBV6-2 or TRBV6-3 and TRBJ2-5; D may be TRBD2 (6 bases). Germline V gene data show CDR1 as MNHEY and CDR2 as SVGEGT. CDR3 size: 14 residues. The germline V and J ends were trimmed by 4 bases and 1 base, with 10 bases remaining between them. The CDR3 region is CASSCSGVQETQYF. The CDR3 nucleotides are TGTGCCAGCAGTTGCTCGGGGGTCCAAGAGACCCAGTACTTC.

This clonotype has at least ten counts. The rearrangement joins TRBV12-3 or TRBV12-4 to TRBJ2-3, with TRBD1 identical over 7 bases. Trimming took 6 bases from V and 6 from J; bases not matched to a gene: 12. This CDR3 has 15 residues. DNA of the CDR3: TGTGCCAGCAGCCCCCGGGACAGCCCGGCGGATACGCAGTATTTT. Protein product: CASSPRDSPADTQYF.

The chain carries TRBV2 and TRBJ2-2; TRBD2 matches 12 bases. The CDR3 is 15 amino acids. V was clipped by 6 bases and J by 6 bases; unmatched bases: 5. In germline, CDR1 is SNHLY, CDR2 FYNNEI. The CDR3 region has the DNA TGTGCCAGCAGACTTACTAGCGGGGGGCCCGGGGAGCTGTTTTTT. It is translated as CASRLTSGGPGELFF.

The chain is built from TRBV5-1 and TRBJ1-2, with 9 bases lining up with TRBD1. The V segment lost 4 bases and the J segment 8 bases; nucleotides outside the gene matches: 6. CDR3 length equals 13 residues. CDR1 is SGHRS, CDR2 YFSETQ, per germline. The CDR3 coding sequence is TGCGCCAGCAGCATACAGACAGGGGGAGGCTACACCTTC. This encodes CASSIQTGGGYTF.

The chain uses TRBV9 and TRBJ2-3; 8 positions agree with TRBD2. The V segment lost 4 bases and the J segment 11 bases; nucleotides outside the gene matches: 12. The germline gives CDR1 SGDLS, CDR2 YYNGEE. The CDR3 length is 14 residues. CDR3 protein: CASSPRTSLDEQYF. In nucleotides, the CDR3 is TGTGCCAGCAGCCCTCGGACTAGCCTGGATGAGCAGTATTTT.

This clonotype was observed many times. V usage is TRBV29-1 and J usage is TRBJ1-5; D is uncertain. V lost 3 bases and J lost 5, with 8 bases in between. From germline, CDR1 is SQVTM and CDR2 ANQGSEA. The CDR3 loop spans 12 amino acids. The CDR3 DNA is TGCAGCGTTGAGGAGTTAGATCAGCCCCAGCATTTT. Encoded protein: CSVEELDQPQHF. The full variable domain, in which reference TRBV29-1 and TRBJ1-5 provide the parts outside the CDR3, is SAVISQKPSRDICQRGTSLTIQCQVDSQVTMMFWYRQQPGQSLTLIATANQGSEATYESGFVIDKFPISRPNLTFSTLTVSNMSPEDSSIYLCSVEELDQPQHFGDGTRLSIL.

Remarks on this clonotype: This may arise from a read error, as a much more abundant clone is one base away. This chain joins TRBV11-2 and TRBJ2-1; D is unclear. Trimming pared 2 bases from V and 8 bases from J, leaving 13 bases between. Germline V gene sequence: CDR1 SGHAT, CDR2 FQNNGV. This CDR3 region has 14 residues. The CDR3 DNA reads as TGTGCCAGCAGCTTAACAACTGTCTCCGATGAGCAGTTCTTC. It specifies CASSLTTVSDEQFF.

This clonotype occurred many times. The chain has TRBV28 and TRBJ2-5; D is unresolved. Germline V CDR1 and CDR2: MDHEN, SYDVKM. Trimming shortened V by 1 base and J by 1 base, and 7 bases separated the two germline ends. This CDR3 comprises 14 residues. The CDR3 loop is CASSLLVSQETQYF. CDR3 DNA: TGTGCCAGCAGTTTATTGGTCAGCCAAGAGACCCAGTACTTC.

The V and J genes are TRBV4-2 and TRBJ1-3, with D unresolved. V lost 6 bases and J 2 bases, leaving 5 bases between the germline ends. The CDR3 is made up of 12 amino acids. CDR1 LGHNA and CDR2 YNFKEQ come from the germline V gene. DNA for the CDR3: TGTGCCAGCAGGAAAGCTGGAAACACCATATATTTT. The encoded protein is CASRKAGNTIYF.

The chain couples TRBV4-1 to TRBJ1-4; D gene uncertain. The CDR3 totals 16 residues. Germline CDR1 MGHRA, CDR2 YSYEKL. The V end was cut by 0 bases, the J end by 8 bases, with 16 bases between. The CDR3 loop is CASSQEGTSEGEKLFF. In nucleotides, the CDR3 is TGCGCCAGCAGCCAAGAAGGTACTAGCGAGGGCGAAAAACTGTTTTTT.

This clonotype appeared many times. V is TRBV6-5 and J is TRBJ2-6, with TRBD1 matching over 7 bases. V was pared by 2 bases and J by 8 bases, with 18 bases of the junction left unmatched. The CDR3 is 19 amino acids. The germline gives CDR1 MNHEY, CDR2 SVGAGI. The CDR3 coding sequence is TGTGCCAGCAGTTACCCAGGGACAGACCCTCCCCCCGTGACCAACGTCCTGACTTTC. Translation gives CASSYPGTDPPPVTNVLTF.

At least ten counts were recorded for this clonotype. The V gene is TRBV19, the J gene TRBJ2-7, with 8 nucleotides matching TRBD2. The germline V gene has CDR1 LNHDA and CDR2 SQIVND (reference sequence). The CDR3 spans 15 residues. J gave up 3 bases and V 4 bases, and 8 bases lay outside the gene matches. The CDR3 nucleotides are TGTGCCAGTAGTACATCAGCGGGAGAGCTCTACGAGCAGTACTTC. Translated: CASSTSAGELYEQYF.

The rearrangement uses TRBV11-3 and TRBJ1-4; D is perhaps TRBD1 (6 bases). V lost 5 bases, J lost 1 base, and 17 bases lay in between. CDR3 length: 17 amino acids. Germline CDR1 and CDR2: SGHNT and YENEEA. Written as DNA, the CDR3 is TGTGCCAGCAGCCTACCTAGGGGGGGGATAACTAATGAAAAACTGTTTTTT. Protein sequence: CASSLPRGGITNEKLFF.

The rearrangement links TRBV5-5 to TRBJ2-5; tentatively, D is TRBD1 or TRBD2 (5 bases each). The V end was cut by 1 base, the J end by 5 bases, with 15 bases between. The CDR3 is 15 amino acids. Germline-derived CDR1 and CDR2 are SGHKS and YYEKEE (reference sequence). In DNA, the CDR3 is TGTGCCAGCAGCTTGATGGACACGGGCGGGGAGACCCAGTACTTC. Its translation: CASSLMDTGGETQYF.